One T cell receptor (beta chain) is described in this entry. Its antigen remains unidentified. Per-base qualities were not stored, and no clone one base away is much larger. The sample comes from a study of preoperative IRX-2 immunotherapy in early breast cancer (dated by TCRdb to between 2018 and 2021). This specimen's treatment or condition label, per the study, means: preoperative locoregional IRX-2 cytokine immunotherapy. The samples were obtained from a phase Ib study that tested preoperative, locoregional IRX-2 cytokine immunotherapy meant to prime immune responses. Patients with early-stage breast cancer who were given IRX-2 before surgery served as donors. Libraries were made using the immunoSEQ multiplex PCR assay. Not all clones reach the TCRdb copy of this immuneACCESS table, which keeps in-frame sequences only. Checked studies attribute under half of the gap to unresolved V genes and leave the rest unexplained. The sample records 75,000 to 100,000 clones, about nine tenths of which are singletons. The ten largest clones take up about 2% of the sample.

Material: tumor tissue, obtained after IRX-2 immunotherapy. The receptor's source is a human donor with breast cancer.

The nucleotide sequence reads TGTGCCAGCACTAGGTTAGGGGCATACTACGAGCAGTACTTC. This is translated as CASTRLGAYYEQYF. The sequence is built from TRBV6-8 and TRBJ2-7; a tentative D call is TRBD1 (5 bases match). From its cysteine to its phenylalanine, the CDR3 spans 14 amino acids. The entry retains the CDR3 DNA only, 42 bases that are in frame from base 1. Trimming at the junction amounts to 7 bases on V and 3 bases on J, and the germline ends lie 16 bases apart. For CDR1 and CDR2, the germline V gene lists MNHGY and SAAAGT.